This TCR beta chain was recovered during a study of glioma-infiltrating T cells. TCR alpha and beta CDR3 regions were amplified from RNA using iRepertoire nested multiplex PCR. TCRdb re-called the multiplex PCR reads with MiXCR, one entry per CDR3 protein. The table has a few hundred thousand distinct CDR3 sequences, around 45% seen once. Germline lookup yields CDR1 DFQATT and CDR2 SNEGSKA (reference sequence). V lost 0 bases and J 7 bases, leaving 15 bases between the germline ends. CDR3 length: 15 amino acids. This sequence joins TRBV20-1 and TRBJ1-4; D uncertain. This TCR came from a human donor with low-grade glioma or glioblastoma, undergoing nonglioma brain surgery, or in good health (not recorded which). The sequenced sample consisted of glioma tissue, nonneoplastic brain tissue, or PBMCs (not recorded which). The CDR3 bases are TGCAGTGCTAGAGATAACCTCCGCGGAGTTGAAAAACTGTTTTTT. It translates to CSARDNLRGVEKLFF.